This is a list of T cell receptor beta chains from one sample in a study of blood T cell repertoires in COVID-19. Sequencing used immunoSEQ multiplex PCR; TCRdb keeps in-frame clones, though not all of them. The sample lists some 300,000 clones, 85% to 90% occurring once. The source material was peripheral blood. The receptors derive from a woman in her fifties or sixties with COVID-19, enrolled during active disease. CDR3s include the opening cysteine and the closing phenylalanine or tryptophan. Each record gives: clone size, V gene, D gene, CDR3 length, J gene, CDR3 DNA, CDR3 protein. D genes are given only for firm matches. Clone size is given for some rows only: seen once, a few or many times, or a class if the clone is expanded.

>NA|TRBV5-1|NA|16|TRBJ1-1
TGCGCCAGCAGCAAAGGGCAGGAGTCCATCGGGGCTGAAGCTTTCTTT
CASSKGQESIGAEAFF
>NA|TRBV11-3|TRBD2|15|TRBJ2-1
TGTGCCAGCAGCCGACTAGCGGGAGGTGTAAATGAGCAGTTCTTC
CASSRLAGGVNEQFF
>NA|TRBV7-9|TRBD1|15|TRBJ1-3
TGTGCCAGCAGCTTAGGGACAGGTTATGGAAACACCATATATTTT
CASSLGTGYGNTIYF
>NA|TRBV18|NA|13|TRBJ2-3
TGTGCCAGCTCACCACCGAGCCTAGATACGCAGTATTTT
CASSPPSLDTQYF
>NA|TRBV9|TRBD2|14|TRBJ2-7
TGTGCCAGCAGCGTGAGCGGGAGTAACAACGAGCAGTACTTC
CASSVSGSNNEQYF
>NA|TRBV11-2|TRBD1|16|TRBJ2-2
TGTGCCAGCAGCTTAGTAGGACAGGGCAACACCGGGGAGCTGTTTTTT
CASSLVGQGNTGELFF
>NA|TRBV6-5|NA|12|TRBJ1-1
TGTGCCAGCTATAGGGCGGGGACTGAAGCTTTCTTT
CASYRAGTEAFF
>NA|TRBV7-3|TRBD2|15|TRBJ2-1
TGTGCCAGCAGCTACTCGGGACTAGCGGGAGGCGAGCAGTTCTTC
CASSYSGLAGGEQFF
>NA|TRBV6-6|TRBD1|16|TRBJ1-5
TGTGCCAGCAGTTTCCGCCTCGGGACAGGGCGTCAGCCCCAGCATTTT
CASSFRLGTGRQPQHF
>NA|TRBV5-4|NA|13|TRBJ2-7
TGTGCCAGCAGCCGGGGTGTTCCCTACGAGCAGTACTTC
CASSRGVPYEQYF
>NA|TRBV6-6|TRBD2|16|TRBJ2-7
TGTGCCAGCAGTCCCGAGGCTAGCGGGAGTGACTACGAGCAGTACTTC
CASSPEASGSDYEQYF
>NA|TRBV4-3|NA|14|TRBJ2-7
TGCGCCAGCAGCCGAGGCAGGGTTGCATCCGAGCAGTACTTC
CASSRGRVASEQYF
>NA|TRBV14|NA|18|TRBJ2-1
TGTGCCAGCAGCCACCAGACCCTTAGGGAGAGCTCCTACAATGAGCAGTTCTTC
CASSHQTLRESSYNEQFF
>NA|TRBV14|TRBD2|15|TRBJ2-5
TGTGCCAGCAGTCTGACTAGCTGGTTAATGGAGACCCAGTACTTC
CASSLTSWLMETQYF
>NA|TRBV5-4|NA|16|TRBJ2-2
TGTGCCAGCACCCTCTGGAGTGCGAGTAGCACCGGGGAGCTGTTTTTT
CASTLWSASSTGELFF
>NA|TRBV21-1|NA|17|TRBJ2-1
TGTGCCAGCAGTTTTTCCGGGACAGATGCCCTTAACAATGAGCAGTTCTTC
CASSFSGTDALNNEQFF
>NA|TRBV29-1|TRBD1|14|TRBJ1-5
TGCAGCGTTGGGACAGGGGGCGGCAATCAGCCCCAGCATTTT
CSVGTGGGNQPQHF
>NA|TRBV2|TRBD1|14|TRBJ1-2
TGTGCCAGCGGGGGGACAGGGGGCGCGTATGGCTACACCTTC
CASGGTGGAYGYTF
>once|TRBV9|NA|13|TRBJ2-1
TGTGCCAGCAGCCCCTCCCTCGGGAATGAGCAGTTCTTC
CASSPSLGNEQFF
>few|TRBV5-4|TRBD1|16|TRBJ2-7
TGTGCCAGCAGCCAACCTAGGACAGGGGGTCTCCTCGAGCAGTACTTC
CASSQPRTGGLLEQYF
>NA|TRBV6-5|TRBD2|16|TRBJ2-1
TGTGCCAGCAGTTACACTAGCGGTACACTCTACAATGAGCAGTTCTTC
CASSYTSGTLYNEQFF
>NA|TRBV6-5|TRBD1|15|TRBJ1-5
TGTGCCAGCAGTAGTCAACAGGGGGCCGGGCAGCCCCAGCATTTT
CASSSQQGAGQPQHF
>NA|TRBV5-5|TRBD2|16|TRBJ2-3
TGTGCCAGCAGCTTGCGACTAGCGGGTGACACAGATACGCAGTATTTT
CASSLRLAGDTDTQYF
>NA|TRBV25-1|TRBD2|14|TRBJ2-5
TGTGCCAGCATGAGACAGGGACTAGCGGAGACCCAGTACTTC
CASMRQGLAETQYF
>NA|TRBV27|NA|15|TRBJ2-5
NA
CASSDFRGEEMTQYF
>NA|TRBV6-1|NA|13|TRBJ1-2
TGTGCCAGCAGTGAAGCCCCCACGAGGGGCTACACCTTC
CASSEAPTRGYTF